Listed below are T cell receptor beta chains from one sample, sequenced in a study of T cell responses to AZD1222 COVID-19 vaccine. The method was immunoSEQ multiplex PCR; TCRdb's version includes in-frame clones alone and lacks a portion of them. Of some 130,000 clones listed, about 90% are singletons. This specimen consisted of peripheral blood, obtained on day 0 of AZD1222 vaccination. Receptors were obtained from an adult in good health. CDR3s include the opening cysteine and the closing phenylalanine or tryptophan. Each record gives: clone size, J gene, V gene, D gene, CDR3 DNA, CDR3 protein. The D gene is left open where the match is weak. Only some rows state a clone size, as once, few, many or a class for expanded clones.

clone_size: few
j_call: TRBJ2-7
v_call: TRBV5-6
d_call: TRBD2
cdr3_nt: TGTGCCAGCAGCTCCTTAGTGGCGGGAGGGCCGGCTTACGAGCAGTACTTC
cdr3_aa: CASSSLVAGGPAYEQYF

clone_size: NA
j_call: TRBJ1-6
v_call: TRBV18
d_call: TRBD1
cdr3_nt: TGTGCCAGCTCACCAATTTCCGGACAGGGTACCCAGGATTCACCCCTCCACTTT
cdr3_aa: CASSPISGQGTQDSPLHF

clone_size: NA
j_call: TRBJ1-6
v_call: TRBV25-1
d_call: NA
cdr3_nt: TGTGCCAGCAGTGAAGGGTTCGGATCGTATAATTCACCCCTCCACTTT
cdr3_aa: CASSEGFGSYNSPLHF

clone_size: NA
j_call: TRBJ1-5
v_call: TRBV5-5
d_call: NA
cdr3_nt: TGTGCCAGCAGCTTGGTGGACAACAATCAGCCCCAGCATTTT
cdr3_aa: CASSLVDNNQPQHF

clone_size: once
j_call: TRBJ2-7
v_call: TRBV10-2
d_call: NA
cdr3_nt: TGCGCCAGCAGTGACGGAGCGGTCTACGAGCAGTACTTC
cdr3_aa: CASSDGAVYEQYF

clone_size: NA
j_call: TRBJ2-5
v_call: TRBV3-1/TRBV3-2
d_call: TRBD2
cdr3_nt: TGTGCCAGCAGCCAAGGTCTAGCGGGAGGGTACGAGACCCAGTACTTC
cdr3_aa: CASSQGLAGGYETQYF

clone_size: NA
j_call: TRBJ2-7
v_call: TRBV6-1
d_call: NA
cdr3_nt: TGTGCCAGCAGTGACGACATGAGCTCCTACGAGCAGTACTTC
cdr3_aa: CASSDDMSSYEQYF

clone_size: NA
j_call: TRBJ2-5
v_call: TRBV6-2/TRBV6-3
d_call: NA
cdr3_nt: TGTGCCAGCAGTGCCCGCCAAGAGACCCAGTACTTC
cdr3_aa: CASSARQETQYF

clone_size: NA
j_call: TRBJ1-1
v_call: TRBV6-4
d_call: NA
cdr3_nt: TGTGCCAGCAGTGAGGCCCCGGACGTTCCTACTGAAGCTTTCTTT
cdr3_aa: CASSEAPDVPTEAFF

clone_size: once
j_call: TRBJ2-7
v_call: TRBV4-2
d_call: NA
cdr3_nt: TGTGCCAGCAGCCAAGATAAGAACTTCAAGCGGACACGCTCCTACGAGCAGTACTTC
cdr3_aa: CASSQDKNFKRTRSYEQYF